The clone carrying this T cell receptor beta chain appeared many times. The V end was cut by 5 bases, the J end by 2 bases, with 16 bases between. The germline gives CDR1 SGHVS, CDR2 FQNEAQ. The CDR3 spans 15 residues. The data stem from a study of T cells after yellow fever vaccination. TCRdb processed the 5' RACE reads anew with MiXCR; each CDR3 protein has one entry. The table shows about 350,000 distinct CDR3 sequences, with 4.1% occurring only once. This TCR was recovered from a man aged 18 to 29 who received the YFV17D yellow fever vaccine. The specimen was PBMCs, collected 5 days after the yellow fever booster vaccination. The chain is built from TRBV7-8 and TRBJ2-7; tentatively, D is TRBD1 (6 bases). CDR3 nucleotides: TGTGCCAGCAGCGAAAAGCGACAGGAACCCTACGAGCAGTACGTC. It codes for CASSEKRQEPYEQYV.